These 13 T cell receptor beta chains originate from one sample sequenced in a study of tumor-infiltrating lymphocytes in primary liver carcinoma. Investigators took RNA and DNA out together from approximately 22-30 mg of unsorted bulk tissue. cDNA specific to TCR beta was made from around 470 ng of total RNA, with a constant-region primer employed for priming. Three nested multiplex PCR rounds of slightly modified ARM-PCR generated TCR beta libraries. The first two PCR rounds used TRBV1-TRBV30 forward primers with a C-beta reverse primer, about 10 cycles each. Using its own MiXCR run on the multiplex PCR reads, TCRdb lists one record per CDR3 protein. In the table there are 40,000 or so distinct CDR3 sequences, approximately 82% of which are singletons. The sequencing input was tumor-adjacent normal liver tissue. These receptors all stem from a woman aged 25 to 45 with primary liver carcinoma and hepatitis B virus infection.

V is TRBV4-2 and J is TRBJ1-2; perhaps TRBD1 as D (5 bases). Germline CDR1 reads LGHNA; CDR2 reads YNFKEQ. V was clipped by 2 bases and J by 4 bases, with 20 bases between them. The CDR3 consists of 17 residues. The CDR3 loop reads CASSQHLDTGALYGYTF. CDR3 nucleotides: TGTGCCAGCAGCCAACATTTAGATACCGGGGCACTCTATGGCTACACCTTC.

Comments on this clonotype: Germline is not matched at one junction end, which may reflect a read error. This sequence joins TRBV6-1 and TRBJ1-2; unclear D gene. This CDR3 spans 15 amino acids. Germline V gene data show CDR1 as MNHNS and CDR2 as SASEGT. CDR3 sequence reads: CASSTFHHGGYGYAF. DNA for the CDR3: TGTGCCAGCAGTACCTTCCACCATGGAGGCTATGGCTACGCCTTC.

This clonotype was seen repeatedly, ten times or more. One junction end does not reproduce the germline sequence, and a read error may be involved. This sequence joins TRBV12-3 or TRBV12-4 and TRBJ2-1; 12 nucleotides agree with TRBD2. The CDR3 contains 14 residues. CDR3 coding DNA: TGTGCCAGCAACCCTAGCGGGAGGGCCAATAAGCAGTTCTTC. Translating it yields CASNPSGRANKQFF.

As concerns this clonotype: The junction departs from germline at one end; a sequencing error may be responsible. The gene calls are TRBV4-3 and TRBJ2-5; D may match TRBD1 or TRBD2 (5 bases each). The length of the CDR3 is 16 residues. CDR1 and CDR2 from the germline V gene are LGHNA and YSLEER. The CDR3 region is CASIQEWGGRQETQYF. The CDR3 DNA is TGTGCCAGCATCCAAGAATGGGGCGGGCGACAAGAGACCCAGTACTTC.

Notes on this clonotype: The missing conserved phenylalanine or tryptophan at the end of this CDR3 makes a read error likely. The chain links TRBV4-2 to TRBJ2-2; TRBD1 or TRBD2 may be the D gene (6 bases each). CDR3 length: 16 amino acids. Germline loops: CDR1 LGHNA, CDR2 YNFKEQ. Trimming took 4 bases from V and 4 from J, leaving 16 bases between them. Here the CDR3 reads CASSRRLEGGTGELFY. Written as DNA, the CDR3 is TGTGCCAGCAGCCGACGCCTGGAGGGGGGCACCGGGGAGCTGTTTTAT.

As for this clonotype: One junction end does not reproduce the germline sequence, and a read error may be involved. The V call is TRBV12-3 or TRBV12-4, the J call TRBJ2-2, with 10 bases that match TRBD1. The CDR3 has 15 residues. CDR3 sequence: CTSSSTGGITGELLF. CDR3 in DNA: TGTACCAGCAGTTCGACAGGGGGCATAACCGGGGAGCTGCTTTTT.

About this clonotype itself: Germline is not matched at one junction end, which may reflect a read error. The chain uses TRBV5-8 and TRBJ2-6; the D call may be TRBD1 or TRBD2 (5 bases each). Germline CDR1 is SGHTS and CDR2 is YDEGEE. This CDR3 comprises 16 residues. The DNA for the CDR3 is TGTGCCAGCACCATGACGGGGTTCTCCGGGGCCAACGCCCTGACTTTC. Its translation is CASTMTGFSGANALTF.

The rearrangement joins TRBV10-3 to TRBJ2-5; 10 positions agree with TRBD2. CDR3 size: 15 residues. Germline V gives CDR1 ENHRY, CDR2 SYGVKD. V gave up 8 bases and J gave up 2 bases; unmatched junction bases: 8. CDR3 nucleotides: TGTGCCATCGGATCTACTAGCGGGGAACAAGAGACCCAGTACTTC. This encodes CAIGSTSGEQETQYF.

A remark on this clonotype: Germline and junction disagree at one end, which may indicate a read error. The CDR3 DNA follows: TGCGCCAGCAGCCTAGATCTGGGCGGGACCCCGGGCATAGATCCGCAGTATTTT. Amino acid sequence: CASSLDLGGTPGIDPQYF. The chain recombines TRBV4-1 with TRBJ2-3; TRBD2 might be the D (6 bases). The CDR3 is 18 amino acids. CDR1 and CDR2 from the germline V gene are MGHRA and YSYEKL.

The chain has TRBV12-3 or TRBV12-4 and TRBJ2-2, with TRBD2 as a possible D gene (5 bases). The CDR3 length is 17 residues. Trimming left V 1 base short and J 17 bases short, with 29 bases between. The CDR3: CASSLGMDSANTGEQFF. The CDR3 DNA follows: TGTGCCAGCAGTTTAGGGATGGATAGCGCGAACACCGGGGAGCAATTTTTT.

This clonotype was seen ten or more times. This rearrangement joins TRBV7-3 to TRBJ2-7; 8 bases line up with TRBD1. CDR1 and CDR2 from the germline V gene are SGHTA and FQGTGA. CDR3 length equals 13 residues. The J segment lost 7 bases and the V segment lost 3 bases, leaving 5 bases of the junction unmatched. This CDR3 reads CASSFAGGGEQYF. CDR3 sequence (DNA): TGTGCCAGCAGCTTCGCAGGGGGCGGAGAGCAGTACTTC.

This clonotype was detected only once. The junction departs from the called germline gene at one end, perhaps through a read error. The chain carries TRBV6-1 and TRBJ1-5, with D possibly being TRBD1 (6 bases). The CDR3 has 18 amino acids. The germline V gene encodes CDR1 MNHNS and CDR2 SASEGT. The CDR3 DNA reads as TGTGCCAGCAGTGAACGGAGGGACACCCTCTATATCAATCAGCCCCAGCACTTT. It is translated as CASSERRDTLYINQPQHF.

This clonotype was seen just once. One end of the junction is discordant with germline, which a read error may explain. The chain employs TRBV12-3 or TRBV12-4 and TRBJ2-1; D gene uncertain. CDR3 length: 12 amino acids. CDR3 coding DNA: TGTACCAGCAATTTCTATGAAGATGAGCAGTTCTTC. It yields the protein CTSNFYEDEQFF.